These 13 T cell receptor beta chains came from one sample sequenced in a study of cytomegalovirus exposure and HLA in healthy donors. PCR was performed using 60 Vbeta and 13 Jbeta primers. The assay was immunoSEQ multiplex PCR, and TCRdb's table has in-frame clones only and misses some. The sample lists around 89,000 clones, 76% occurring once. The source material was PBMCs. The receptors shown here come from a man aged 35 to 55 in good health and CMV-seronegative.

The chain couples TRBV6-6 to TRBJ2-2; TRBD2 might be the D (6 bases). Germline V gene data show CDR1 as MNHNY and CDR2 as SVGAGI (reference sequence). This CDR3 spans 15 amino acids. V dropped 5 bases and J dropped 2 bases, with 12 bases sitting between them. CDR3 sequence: CASSGDFFNTGELFF. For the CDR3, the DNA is TGTGCCAGCAGTGGGGACTTTTTTAACACCGGGGAGCTGTTTTTT.

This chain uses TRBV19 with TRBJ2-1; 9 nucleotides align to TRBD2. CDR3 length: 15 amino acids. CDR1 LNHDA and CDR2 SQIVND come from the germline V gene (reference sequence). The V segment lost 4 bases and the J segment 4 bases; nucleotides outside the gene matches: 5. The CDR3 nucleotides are TGTGCCAGTAGTACCCGAGCGGGGGGATACAATGAGCAGTTCTTC. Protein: CASSTRAGGYNEQFF. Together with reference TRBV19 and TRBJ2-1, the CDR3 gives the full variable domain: DGGITQSPKYLFRKEGQNVTLSCEQNLNHDAMYWYRQDPGQGLRLIYYSQIVNDFQKGDIAEGYSVSREKKESFPLTVTSAQKNPTAFYLCASSTRAGGYNEQFFGPGTRLTVL.

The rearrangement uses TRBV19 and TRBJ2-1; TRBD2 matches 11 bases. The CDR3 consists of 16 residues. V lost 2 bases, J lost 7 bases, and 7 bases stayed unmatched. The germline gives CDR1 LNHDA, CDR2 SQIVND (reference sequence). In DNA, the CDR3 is TGTGCCAGTAGTATACCGCCTAGCGGGGGGTTGAATGAGCAGTTCTTC. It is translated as CASSIPPSGGLNEQFF. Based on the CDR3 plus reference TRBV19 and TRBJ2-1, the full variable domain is DGGITQSPKYLFRKEGQNVTLSCEQNLNHDAMYWYRQDPGQGLRLIYYSQIVNDFQKGDIAEGYSVSREKKESFPLTVTSAQKNPTAFYLCASSIPPSGGLNEQFFGPGTRLTVL.

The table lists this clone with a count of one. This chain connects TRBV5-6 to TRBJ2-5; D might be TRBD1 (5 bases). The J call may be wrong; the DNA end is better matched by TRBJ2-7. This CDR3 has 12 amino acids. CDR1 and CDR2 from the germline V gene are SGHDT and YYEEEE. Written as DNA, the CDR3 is TGTGCCAGCAGTCTTGCGGACAACGAGCAGTACTTC. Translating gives CASSLADNEQYF.

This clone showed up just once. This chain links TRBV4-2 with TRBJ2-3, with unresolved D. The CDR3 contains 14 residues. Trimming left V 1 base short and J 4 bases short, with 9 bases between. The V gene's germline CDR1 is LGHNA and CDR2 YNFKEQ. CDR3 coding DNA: TGTGCCAGCAGCCAAGGCGGTGCCTCAGATACGCAGTATTTT. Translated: CASSQGGASDTQYF.

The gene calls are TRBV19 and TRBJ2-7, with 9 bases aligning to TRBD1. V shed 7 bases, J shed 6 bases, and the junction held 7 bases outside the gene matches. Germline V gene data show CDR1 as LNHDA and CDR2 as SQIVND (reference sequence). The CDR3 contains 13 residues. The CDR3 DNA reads TGTGCCAGTAACAGGGACAGGGCCAGCGAGCAGTACTTC. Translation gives CASNRDRASEQYF.

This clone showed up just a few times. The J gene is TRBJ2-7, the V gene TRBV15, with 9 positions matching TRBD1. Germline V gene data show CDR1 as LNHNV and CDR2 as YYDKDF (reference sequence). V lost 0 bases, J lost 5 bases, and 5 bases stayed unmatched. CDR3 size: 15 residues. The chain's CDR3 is CATSRDRDRAHEQYF. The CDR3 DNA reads TGTGCCACCAGCAGAGACCGGGACAGGGCCCACGAGCAGTACTTC.

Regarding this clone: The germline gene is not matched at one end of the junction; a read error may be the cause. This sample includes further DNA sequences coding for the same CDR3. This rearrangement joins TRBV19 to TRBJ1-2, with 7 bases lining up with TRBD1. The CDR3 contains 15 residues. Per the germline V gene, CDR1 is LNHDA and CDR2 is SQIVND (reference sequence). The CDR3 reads CASSIVTGQSTGYTF. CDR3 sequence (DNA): TGCGCCAGTAGTATCGTTACGGGACAGTCGACGGGCTACACCTTC.

CDR3 bases: TGTGCCAGCAGTGGCCCGGTCGGGGCCCAGCATTTT. This translates into CASSGPVGAQHF. The V call is TRBV6-5, the J call TRBJ1-5; D is unresolved. The CDR3 is 12 residues long. V dropped 5 bases and J dropped 11 bases, with 13 bases sitting between them. Germline V gives CDR1 MNHEY, CDR2 SVGAGI.

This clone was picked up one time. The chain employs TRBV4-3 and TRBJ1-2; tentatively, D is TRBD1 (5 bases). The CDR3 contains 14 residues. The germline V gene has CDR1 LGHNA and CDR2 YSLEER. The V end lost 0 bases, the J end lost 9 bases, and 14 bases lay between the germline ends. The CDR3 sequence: CASSQDRRDSSYTF. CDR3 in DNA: TGCGCCAGCAGCCAAGATCGCCGGGACTCGAGCTACACCTTC.

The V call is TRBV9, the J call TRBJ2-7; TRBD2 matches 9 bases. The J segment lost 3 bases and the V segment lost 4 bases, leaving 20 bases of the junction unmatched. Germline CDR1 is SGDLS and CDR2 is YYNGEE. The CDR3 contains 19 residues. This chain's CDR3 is CASSLTSNLGERGDYEQYF. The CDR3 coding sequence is TGTGCCAGCAGCCTAACCTCAAACCTGGGGGAGCGGGGGGACTACGAGCAGTACTTC.

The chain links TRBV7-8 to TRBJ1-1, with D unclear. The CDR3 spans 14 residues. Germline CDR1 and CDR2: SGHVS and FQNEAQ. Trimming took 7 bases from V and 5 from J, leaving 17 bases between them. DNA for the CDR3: TGTGCCAGCAACACCGGGCCCGAGGGTACTGAAGCTTTCTTT. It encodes CASNTGPEGTEAFF.

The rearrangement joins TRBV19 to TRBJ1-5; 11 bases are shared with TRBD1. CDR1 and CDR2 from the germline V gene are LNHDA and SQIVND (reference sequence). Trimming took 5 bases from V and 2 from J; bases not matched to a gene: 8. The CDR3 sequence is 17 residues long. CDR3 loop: CASSGRGTGGGNQPQHF. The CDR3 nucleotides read TGTGCCAGTAGTGGACGGGGGACAGGGGGTGGCAATCAGCCCCAGCATTTT.